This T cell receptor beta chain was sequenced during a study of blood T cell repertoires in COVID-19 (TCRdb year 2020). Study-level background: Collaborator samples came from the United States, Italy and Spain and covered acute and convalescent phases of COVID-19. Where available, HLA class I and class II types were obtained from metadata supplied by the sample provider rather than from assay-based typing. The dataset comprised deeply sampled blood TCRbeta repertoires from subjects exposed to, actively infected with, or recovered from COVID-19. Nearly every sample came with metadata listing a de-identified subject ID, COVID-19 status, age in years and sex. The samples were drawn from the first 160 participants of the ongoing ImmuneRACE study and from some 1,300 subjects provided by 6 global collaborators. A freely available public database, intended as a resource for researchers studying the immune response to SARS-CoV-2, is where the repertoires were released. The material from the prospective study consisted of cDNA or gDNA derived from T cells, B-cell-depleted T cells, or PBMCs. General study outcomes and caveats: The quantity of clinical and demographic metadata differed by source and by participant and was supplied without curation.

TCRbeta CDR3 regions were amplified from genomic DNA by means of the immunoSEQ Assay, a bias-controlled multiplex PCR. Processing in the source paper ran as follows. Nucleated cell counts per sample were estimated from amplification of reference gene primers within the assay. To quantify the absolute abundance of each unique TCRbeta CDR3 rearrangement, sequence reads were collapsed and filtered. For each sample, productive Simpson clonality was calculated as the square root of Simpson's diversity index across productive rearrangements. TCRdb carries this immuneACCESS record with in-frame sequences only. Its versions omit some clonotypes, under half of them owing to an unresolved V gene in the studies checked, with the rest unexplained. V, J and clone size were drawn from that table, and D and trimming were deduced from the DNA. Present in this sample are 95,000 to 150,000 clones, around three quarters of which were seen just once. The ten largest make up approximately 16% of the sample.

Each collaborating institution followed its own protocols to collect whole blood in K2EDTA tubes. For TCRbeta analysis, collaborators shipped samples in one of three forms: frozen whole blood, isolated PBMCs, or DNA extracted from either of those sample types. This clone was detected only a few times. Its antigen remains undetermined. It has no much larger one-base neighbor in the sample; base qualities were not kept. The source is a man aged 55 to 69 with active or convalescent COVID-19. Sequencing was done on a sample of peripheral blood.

The CDR3 amino acid sequence is: CAWTRGRADTGELFF. The DNA sequence reads TGTGCCTGGACCCGGGGGAGGGCGGACACCGGGGAGCTGTTTTTT. The V and J segments used are TRBV30 and TRBJ2-2; TRBD2 fits 7 bases in the junction. The CDR3 runs 15 residues from the cysteine to the phenylalanine. Kept here is only the CDR3 DNA, which spans 45 bases and is read in frame from base 1. The V end gives up 4 bases and the J end 3 bases, leaving 8 bases in the junction not matched to a gene. For CDR1 and CDR2, the germline V gene (reference sequence) lists GTSNPN and SVGIG.